One sample yielded the 13 T cell receptor beta chains listed below, sequenced in a study of T cell responses to AZD1222 COVID-19 vaccine. TCRdb's table, derived via immunoSEQ multiplex PCR, lists solely in-frame clones and lacks some. The sample lists over 100,000 clones; roughly 87% were seen once. The input for sequencing was peripheral blood, taken 28 days after the second AZD1222 dose. All receptors derive from an adult who received the AZD1222 COVID-19 vaccine.

This chain links TRBV9 with TRBJ1-3, with TRBD1 matching 7 bases. Trimming at V came to 1 base and at J to 4 bases, leaving 5 bases not matched to a gene. The germline gives CDR1 SGDLS, CDR2 YYNGEE. The CDR3 is made up of 15 amino acids. This chain's CDR3 is CASSVWQGDGNTIYF. The CDR3 DNA reads as TGTGCCAGCAGCGTATGGCAGGGGGACGGAAACACCATATATTTT.

CDR3 loop: CAISESMEQPQHF. CDR3 DNA: TGTGCCATCAGTGAGTCGATGGAGCAGCCCCAGCATTTT. The chain links TRBV10-3 to TRBJ1-5; D remains unclear. The V end was cut by 0 bases, the J end by 7 bases, with 7 bases between. CDR3 length: 13 residues. Per germline, CDR1 ENHRY and CDR2 SYGVKD.

This chain uses TRBV28 with TRBJ2-2; unclear D gene. V dropped 4 bases and J dropped 2 bases, with 23 bases sitting between them. Germline V gives CDR1 MDHEN, CDR2 SYDVKM. The CDR3 runs 19 residues. The CDR3 here is CASSSAGFRPSLNTGELFF. In DNA form, the CDR3 reads TGTGCCAGCAGTTCCGCCGGGTTCCGACCGTCCCTAAACACCGGGGAGCTGTTTTTT.

The rearrangement links TRBV30 to TRBJ2-7, with a possible D match to TRBD2 (6 bases). This CDR3 is built from 15 residues. The V gene's germline CDR1 is GTSNPN and CDR2 SVGIG (reference sequence). Trimming stripped 2 bases from V and 0 bases from J, with 14 bases between. The CDR3 spells CAWSNPWRGSYEQYF. The DNA of the CDR3 is TGTGCCTGGAGTAACCCCTGGAGGGGCTCCTACGAGCAGTACTTC. Full variable domain (outside the CDR3, taken from reference TRBV30 and TRBJ2-7): SQTIHQWPATLVQPVGSPLSLECTVEGTSNPNLYWYRQAAGRGLQLLFYSVGIGQISSEVPQNLSASRPQDRQFILSSKKLLLSDSGFYLCAWSNPWRGSYEQYFGPGTRLTVT.

The J gene is TRBJ1-1, the V gene TRBV7-2, with 7 bases that match TRBD1. Germline CDR1 reads SGHTA; CDR2 reads FQGNSA. The CDR3 runs to 16 residues. V lost 5 bases to trimming and J lost 2 bases; unmatched junction nucleotides: 11. The CDR3 nucleotides read TGTGCCAGCAGCCCGGACAGGTTGGTGGGAAACACTGAAGCTTTCTTT. As protein: CASSPDRLVGNTEAFF.

V is TRBV5-4 and J is TRBJ1-6; D is undetermined. There are 14 residues in the CDR3. CDR1 SGHNT and CDR2 YYREEE come from the germline V gene (reference sequence). Deletions cut 1 base from V and 9 bases from J, with 11 bases between. The CDR3 loop is CASSLRAGGSPLHF. The DNA of the CDR3 is TGTGCCAGCAGCTTGCGGGCTGGCGGTTCACCCCTCCACTTT.

The V and J genes are TRBV3-1 (or the pseudogene TRBV3-2) and TRBJ2-1, with D maybe TRBD2 (6 bases). With 1 base removed from V and 1 base from J, the gap between germline ends came to 20 bases. This CDR3 is 19 amino acids long. Looked up from germline, CDR1 is LGHDT and CDR2 is YNNKEL (reference sequence). CDR3 nucleotides: TGTGCCAGCAGCCAAGGTTGCGGTTGGCGCGGGGTTTCCTACAATGAGCAGTTCTTC. Amino acids: CASSQGCGWRGVSYNEQFF.

The J gene is TRBJ1-2, the V gene TRBV5-1; D might be TRBD1 (5 bases). This CDR3 region has 15 residues. CDR1 is SGHRS and CDR2 is YFSETQ in the germline V gene. V dropped 4 bases and J dropped 4 bases, with 17 bases sitting between them. The CDR3 sequence is CASSPVQGDPYGYTF. In nucleotides, the CDR3 is TGCGCCAGCAGCCCAGTTCAGGGAGATCCCTATGGCTACACCTTC. Looking up the rest from reference TRBV5-1 and TRBJ1-2 gives the full variable domain: KAGVTQTPRYLIKTRGQQVTLSCSPISGHRSVSWYQQTPGQGLQFLFEYFSETQRNKGNFPGRFSGRQFSNSRSEMNVSTLELGDSALYLCASSPVQGDPYGYTFGSGTRLTVV.

V and J are TRBV4-3 and TRBJ1-2; 10 bases line up with TRBD1. The CDR3 is 16 residues long. Germline CDR1 and CDR2: LGHNA and YSLEER. With 4 bases clipped from V and 7 bases from J, the junction kept 12 bases outside the gene matches. Here the CDR3 DNA reads TGCGCCAGCAGCCCCAGGGAGCGACAGGGGGCTGTTGGCTACACCTTC. The encoded protein is CASSPRERQGAVGYTF.

This clone is a singleton in its sample. CDR3 amino acids: CASSQVRGKLFF. The CDR3 DNA sequence: TGCGCCAGCAGCCAAGTACGCGGAAAACTGTTTTTT. The chain is built from TRBV4-3 and TRBJ1-4; no clear D. The length of the CDR3 is 12 residues. V gave up 1 base and J gave up 10 bases, with 7 bases separating them. The germline gives CDR1 LGHNA, CDR2 YSLEER.

The chain joins TRBV5-1 to TRBJ2-2, with 14 bases matching TRBD2. In germline, CDR1 is SGHRS, CDR2 YFSETQ. Trimming at V came to 4 bases and at J to 2 bases, leaving 7 bases not matched to a gene. CDR3 length: 18 amino acids. Written as DNA, the CDR3 is TGCGCCAGCAGCACCGGACTAGCGGGGGGCTCCAACACCGGGGAGCTGTTTTTT. Amino acid sequence: CASSTGLAGGSNTGELFF. Based on the CDR3 plus reference TRBV5-1 and TRBJ2-2, the full variable domain is KAGVTQTPRYLIKTRGQQVTLSCSPISGHRSVSWYQQTPGQGLQFLFEYFSETQRNKGNFPGRFSGRQFSNSRSEMNVSTLELGDSALYLCASSTGLAGGSNTGELFFGEGSRLTVL.

The sample holds a few counts of this clone. This chain links TRBV7-6 with TRBJ1-2; D perhaps matches TRBD1 (5 bases). This CDR3 has 15 amino acids. CDR1 is SGHVS and CDR2 is FNYEAQ in the germline V gene. Trimming shortened V by 3 bases and J by 4 bases, and 15 bases separated the two germline ends. CDR3 in DNA: TGTGCCAGCAGCTTGGGAGGGGATGAAGCCTATGGCTACACCTTC. It yields the protein CASSLGGDEAYGYTF.

The chain combines TRBV7-2 with TRBJ1-1, with TRBD1 matching over 8 bases. CDR3 length equals 18 residues. The V gene end was trimmed by 1 base and the J gene end by 5 bases; junction bases not matched to a gene: 15. Germline lookup yields CDR1 SGHTA and CDR2 FQGNSA. DNA for the CDR3: TGTGCCAGCAGCTTAGTGGGGGCCAGTGGGGACAGGTATACTGAAGCTTTCTTT. Its protein is CASSLVGASGDRYTEAFF.